This T cell receptor (beta chain) was identified in a study of regulatory T cells in long-lasting Graves disease. V dropped 6 bases and J dropped 6 bases, with 14 bases sitting between them. The germline V gene encodes CDR1 SNHLY and CDR2 FYNNEI. This CDR3 is built from 14 residues. Study-wide points: Thyroid tissue was not sampled; only peripheral blood was. TRBV28, TRBJ1-2 and TRBJ2-5 were favored in persistent disease.

Assembly of TCR beta libraries relied on iRepertoire HTBI primers together with Arm-PCR of CDR3 regions. TCRdb re-called the multiplex PCR reads with MiXCR, one entry per CDR3 protein. The table has roughly 700,000 distinct CDR3 sequences, roughly 30% seen once. Indicated time point: persistent/refractory GD, antithyroid drugs over 5 years with positive TRAb. Generation of the TCR library employed RNA extracted from PBMCs. Patients met American Thyroid Association criteria for Graves' disease. Roughly 8.2-milliliter peripheral blood samples went into EDTA tubes. This clonotype was observed a handful of times. Its antigen is unidentified.

The sample in question was peripheral blood mononuclear cells (PBMCs), obtained when the disease was refractory, from a patient treated with antithyroid drugs. The sequence came from a female donor with Graves disease. The chain is built from TRBV2 and TRBJ2-2, with unresolved D. The CDR3 region is CASSLKKGSGELFF. The DNA for the CDR3 is TGTGCCAGCAGCCTTAAGAAAGGGTCCGGGGAGCTGTTTTTT.